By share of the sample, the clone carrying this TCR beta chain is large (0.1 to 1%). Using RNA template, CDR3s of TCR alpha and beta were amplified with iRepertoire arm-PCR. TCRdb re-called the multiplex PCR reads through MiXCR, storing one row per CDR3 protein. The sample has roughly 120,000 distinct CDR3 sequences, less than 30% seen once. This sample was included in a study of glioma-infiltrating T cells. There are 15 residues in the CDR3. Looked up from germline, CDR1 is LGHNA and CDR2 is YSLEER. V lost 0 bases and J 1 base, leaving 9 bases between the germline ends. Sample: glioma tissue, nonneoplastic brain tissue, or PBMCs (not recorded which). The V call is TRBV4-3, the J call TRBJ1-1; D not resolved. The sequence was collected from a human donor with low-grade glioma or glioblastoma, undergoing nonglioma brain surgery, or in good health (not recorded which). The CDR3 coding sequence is TGCGCCAGCAGCCAAGATCAGGCTGGGAACACTGAAGCTTTCTTT. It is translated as CASSQDQAGNTEAFF.